The sample holds many counts of the clone carrying this T cell receptor (beta chain). The antigen remains unidentified. 5'-RACE, quantitative and with molecular barcodes, yielded the TCR beta libraries. In TCRdb, the 5' RACE reads were re-called with MiXCR into one record per CDR3 protein. The sample contains 300,000 to 400,000 distinct CDR3 sequences, around 10% of which appear only once. The data were obtained in a study of CD8 T cells in ankylosing spondylitis. Findings and caveats of the study: Significantly higher representation of disease-linked clones was reported for matched ankylosing spondylitis synovial fluid. Past studies reported some motif variants in reactive arthritis synovial fluid and blood. Clones linked to the disease showed a CD8+ phenotype. They occurred at relatively low frequencies in peripheral blood.

The sample comprised blood, either unsorted or a sorted T cell fraction (not recorded which). This receptor was taken from a female donor with ankylosing spondylitis or in good health (not recorded which).

CDR3 nucleotide sequence: TGTGCCAGCAGCTCCCTAGCGGGAGACACAGATACGCAGTATTTT. As protein: CASSSLAGDTDTQYF. The chain carries TRBV7-8 and TRBJ2-3, with 10 positions matching TRBD2. The CDR3 is 15 amino acids. Germline CDR1 and CDR2: SGHVS and FQNEAQ. Trimming at V came to 4 bases and at J to 2 bases, leaving 3 bases not matched to a gene.